This T cell receptor (beta chain) came from a study of monozygotic twins with cystic fibrosis. The wider study: Three micrograms of fragmented DNA underwent around 14 PCR cycles for library preparation.

V shed 4 bases and J 7 bases; nucleotides not matched to a gene: 2. This CDR3 spans 12 amino acids. Looked up from germline, CDR1 is SQVTM and CDR2 is ANQGSEA. The study's findings and limits: Monozygotic CF twins shared more identical nucleotide clonotypes than unrelated patients.

As concerns this clone: The antigen remains undetermined.

Profiled with immunoSEQ multiplex PCR; TCRdb holds only in-frame clones, not every one. The table records around 33,000 clones, approximately 84% of them present only once. The chain carries TRBV29-1 and TRBJ1-5; 9 bases are shared with TRBD1. The clonotype comes from a girl aged 2 to 9 with cystic fibrosis. The sequenced material came from blood. Here the CDR3 DNA reads TGCAGCGTTGGACAGGGGGAGCAGCCCCAGCATTTT. Its protein is CSVGQGEQPQHF.